A single sample gave rise to the 15 T cell receptor beta chains below, sequenced in a study of CD8+ T cells in alopecia areata. Indicated treatment: oral pan-JAK inhibitor, 5-10 mg twice daily. cDNA serving as the sequencing template came from extracted, reverse transcribed RNA. TCRdb's table, derived via immunoSEQ multiplex PCR, lists solely in-frame clones and lacks some. This sample has about 210,000 clones, with approximately 40% found just once. The sequenced sample was CD4+ T cells sorted from blood, obtained at approximately week 36, from a patient treated with tofacitinib. These receptor sequences come from a human donor with alopecia areata.

This sequence joins TRBV4-1 and TRBJ2-7; 8 nucleotides line up with TRBD2. CDR3 length: 16 amino acids. J gave up 5 bases and V 0 bases, and 9 bases lay outside the gene matches. Germline CDR1 is MGHRA and CDR2 is YSYEKL. CDR3 sequence reads: CASSQDPSGSLNEQYF. The CDR3 DNA sequence: TGCGCCAGCAGCCAAGATCCCAGCGGGAGTCTGAACGAGCAGTACTTC.

J is TRBJ1-1 and V is TRBV20-1, with D tentatively TRBD1 (6 bases). The V gene lost 7 bases and the J gene lost 1 base, with 7 bases spanning the gap. Germline lookup yields CDR1 DFQATT and CDR2 SNEGSKA (reference sequence). CDR3 length: 11 residues. CDR3 nucleotide sequence: TGCAGTGAGGGGGAGAACACTGAAGCTTTCTTT. This translates into CSEGENTEAFF.

This chain uses TRBV7-9 with TRBJ2-1; 7 nucleotides match TRBD1. Germline V CDR1 and CDR2: SEHNR, FQNEAQ (reference sequence). The CDR3 extends over 17 amino acids. The V gene end was trimmed by 0 bases and the J gene end by 5 bases; junction bases not matched to a gene: 10. The CDR3 spells CASSLAIGTAIDNEQFF. CDR3 coding DNA: TGTGCCAGCAGCTTAGCGATCGGGACAGCGATCGACAATGAGCAGTTCTTC.

The V gene is TRBV15, the J gene TRBJ2-3, with D perhaps TRBD2 (7 bases). From germline, CDR1 is LNHNV and CDR2 YYDKDF (reference sequence). CDR3 length: 17 amino acids. Trimming removed 1 base at V and 4 bases at J, with 18 bases between. The DNA of the CDR3 is TGTGCCACCAGCAGAGCCCCCCTGGGGGCGGGAGCAGATACGCAGTATTTT. This gives the protein CATSRAPLGAGADTQYF.

This chain uses TRBV6-5 with TRBJ2-7; 10 nucleotides align to TRBD1. J lost 6 bases, V lost 2 bases, and 7 bases had no gene match. Germline assignment: CDR1 MNHEY and CDR2 SVGAGI. CDR3 size: 15 residues. The chain's CDR3 is CASSYAGTGVREQYF. The CDR3 bases are TGTGCCAGCAGTTACGCGGGGACAGGGGTTCGCGAGCAGTACTTC.

The V and J genes are TRBV11-2 and TRBJ1-5; TRBD1 might be the D (5 bases). This CDR3 is built from 15 residues. Germline V gives CDR1 SGHAT, CDR2 FQNNGV. Trimming pared 3 bases from V and 3 bases from J, leaving 12 bases between. CDR3 DNA: TGTGCCAGCAGCTTTGTGTCGGGACCCAATCAGCCCCAGCATTTT. It codes for CASSFVSGPNQPQHF.

The chain recombines TRBV29-1 with TRBJ2-3; TRBD1 is a possible D gene (5 bases). V dropped 7 bases and J dropped 0 bases, with 14 bases sitting between them. Germline CDR1 is SQVTM and CDR2 is ANQGSEA. The CDR3 has 14 residues. The CDR3 nucleotides are TGCAGCGCTCAGACTGGGGCTAGCACAGATACGCAGTATTTT. This sequence encodes CSAQTGASTDTQYF.

This clone was counted a few times. The chain is built from TRBV4-1 and TRBJ2-7, with D perhaps matching TRBD1 (6 bases). Trimming shortened V by 4 bases and J by 5 bases, and 15 bases separated the two germline ends. This CDR3 region has 14 residues. Germline CDR1 and CDR2: MGHRA and YSYEKL. The CDR3 here is CASSPYDRSHEQYF. In DNA form, the CDR3 reads TGCGCCAGCAGCCCGTACGACAGGTCCCACGAGCAGTACTTC.

This chain uses TRBV4-1 with TRBJ2-1; perhaps TRBD1 as D (5 bases). CDR1 and CDR2 from the germline V gene are MGHRA and YSYEKL. Between the trimmed V and J ends, which lost 0 bases and 9 bases, there was a span of 9 bases. The CDR3 is 13 residues long. The CDR3, as DNA: TGCGCCAGCAGCCAAGAGGGTAGGGGTGAGCAGTTCTTC. Amino acids: CASSQEGRGEQFF.

The V gene is TRBV5-1, the J gene TRBJ2-2; D is undetermined. V was pared by 3 bases and J by 6 bases, with 3 bases between. The CDR3 consists of 11 residues. Germline CDR1 and CDR2: SGHRS and YFSETQ. CDR3: CASSYPGELFF. The CDR3 coding sequence is TGCGCCAGCAGCTATCCCGGGGAGCTGTTTTTT.

Only a few counts were recorded for this clone. The V call is TRBV7-9, the J call TRBJ2-4; a weak D match, TRBD1 (5 bases). This CDR3 region has 13 residues. Germline V gene data show CDR1 as SEHNR and CDR2 as FQNEAQ (reference sequence). Trimming shortened V by 2 bases and J by 8 bases, and 10 bases separated the two germline ends. CDR3 loop: CASSLQGTDIQYF. CDR3 bases: TGTGCCAGCAGCTTACAGGGTACGGACATTCAGTACTTC.

Comment on this clone: Within the sample, other DNA sequences also encode this same CDR3. This chain links TRBV9 with TRBJ2-1; 11 bases line up with TRBD2. The V and J ends lost 4 bases and 2 bases, in that order; junction bases with no gene match: 2. This CDR3 has 15 residues. Germline V gene data show CDR1 as SGDLS and CDR2 as YYNGEE. In nucleotides, the CDR3 is TGTGCCAGCAGCCCACTAGCGGGGGCCTACAATGAGCAGTTCTTC. It is translated as CASSPLAGAYNEQFF.

This chain joins TRBV9 and TRBJ2-7; 8 positions agree with TRBD2. CDR1 is SGDLS, CDR2 YYNGEE, per germline. With 3 bases clipped from V and 5 bases from J, the junction kept 10 bases outside the gene matches. This CDR3 is 15 amino acids long. This CDR3 reads CASSEGLGETHEQYF. In DNA, the CDR3 is TGTGCCAGCAGCGAGGGACTAGGGGAGACCCACGAGCAGTACTTC.

This chain joins TRBV11-2 and TRBJ2-1; no definite D call. The V gene's germline CDR1 is SGHAT and CDR2 FQNNGV. Trimming pared 1 base from V and 2 bases from J, leaving 6 bases between. The CDR3 is 14 residues long. DNA of the CDR3: TGTGCCAGCAGCTTAGGTGCACCCTACAATGAGCAGTTCTTC. Protein: CASSLGAPYNEQFF.

CDR3 DNA sequence: TGTGCCAGCAGCGCCCAGCGGGCTTACAATGAGCAGTTCTTC. Its translation is CASSAQRAYNEQFF. This chain uses TRBV6-1 with TRBJ2-1, with D tentatively TRBD2 (6 bases). Germline V gives CDR1 MNHNS, CDR2 SASEGT. This CDR3 is built from 14 residues. V lost 6 bases to trimming and J lost 4 bases, with 13 bases between them.